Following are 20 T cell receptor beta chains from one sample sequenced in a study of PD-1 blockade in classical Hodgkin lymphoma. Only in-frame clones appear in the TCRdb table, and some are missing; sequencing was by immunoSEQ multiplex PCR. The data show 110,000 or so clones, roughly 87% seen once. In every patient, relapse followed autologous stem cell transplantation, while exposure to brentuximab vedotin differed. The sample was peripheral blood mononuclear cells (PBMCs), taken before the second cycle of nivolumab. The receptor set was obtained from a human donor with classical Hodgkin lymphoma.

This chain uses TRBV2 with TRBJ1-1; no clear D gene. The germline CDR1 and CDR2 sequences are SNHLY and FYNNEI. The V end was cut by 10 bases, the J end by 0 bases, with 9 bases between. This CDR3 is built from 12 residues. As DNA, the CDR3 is TGTGCCACTAGGAAGTTGAACACTGAAGCTTTCTTT. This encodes CATRKLNTEAFF.

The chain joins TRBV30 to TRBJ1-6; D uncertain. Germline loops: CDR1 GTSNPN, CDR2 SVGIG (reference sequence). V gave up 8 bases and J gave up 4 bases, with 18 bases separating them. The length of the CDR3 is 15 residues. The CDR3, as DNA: TGTGCCGGAAAATTCAGTGTTTCGTATAATTCACCCCTCCACTTT. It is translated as CAGKFSVSYNSPLHF.

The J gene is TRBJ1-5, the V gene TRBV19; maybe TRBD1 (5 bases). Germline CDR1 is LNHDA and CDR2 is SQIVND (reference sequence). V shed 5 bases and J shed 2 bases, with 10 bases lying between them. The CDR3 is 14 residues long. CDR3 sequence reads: CASSSGGRNQPQHF. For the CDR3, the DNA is TGTGCCAGTAGTTCGGGGGGTCGCAATCAGCCCCAGCATTTT.

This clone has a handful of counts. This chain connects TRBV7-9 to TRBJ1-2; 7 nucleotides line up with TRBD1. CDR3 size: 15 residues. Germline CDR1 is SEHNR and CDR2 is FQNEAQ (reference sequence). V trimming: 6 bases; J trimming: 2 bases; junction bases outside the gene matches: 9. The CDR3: CASRGYDRANYGYTF. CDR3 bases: TGTGCCAGCAGGGGCTATGACAGGGCAAACTATGGCTACACCTTC.

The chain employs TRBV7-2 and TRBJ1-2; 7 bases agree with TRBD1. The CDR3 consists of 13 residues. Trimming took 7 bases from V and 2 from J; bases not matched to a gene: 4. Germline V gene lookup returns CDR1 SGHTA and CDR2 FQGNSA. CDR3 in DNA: TGTGCCAGCACCTTGGACAGGAACTATGGCTACACCTTC. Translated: CASTLDRNYGYTF.

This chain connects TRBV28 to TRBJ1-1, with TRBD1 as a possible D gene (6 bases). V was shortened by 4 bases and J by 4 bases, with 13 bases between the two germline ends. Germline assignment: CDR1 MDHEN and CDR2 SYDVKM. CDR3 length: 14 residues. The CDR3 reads CASSSPGRGTEAFF. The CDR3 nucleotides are TGTGCCAGCAGTTCCCCGGGCAGGGGCACTGAAGCTTTCTTT.

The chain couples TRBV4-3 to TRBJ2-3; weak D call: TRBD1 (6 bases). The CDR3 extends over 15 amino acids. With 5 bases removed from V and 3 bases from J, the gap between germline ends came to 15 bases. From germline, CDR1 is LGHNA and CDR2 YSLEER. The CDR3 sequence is CASSKQDSETDTQYF. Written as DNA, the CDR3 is TGCGCCAGCAGCAAGCAGGACAGTGAAACAGATACGCAGTATTTT.

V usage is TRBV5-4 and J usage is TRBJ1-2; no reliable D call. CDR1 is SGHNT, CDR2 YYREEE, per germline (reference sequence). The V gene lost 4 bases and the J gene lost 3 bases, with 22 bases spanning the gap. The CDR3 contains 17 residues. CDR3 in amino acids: CASSPEVSGGLYYGYTF. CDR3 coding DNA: TGTGCCAGCAGCCCTGAAGTCTCGGGAGGGTTATACTATGGCTACACCTTC.

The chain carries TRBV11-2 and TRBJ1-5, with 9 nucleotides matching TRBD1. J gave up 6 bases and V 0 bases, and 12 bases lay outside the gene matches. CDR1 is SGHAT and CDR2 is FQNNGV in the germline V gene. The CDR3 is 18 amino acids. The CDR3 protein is CASSLEGGVPTGGQPQHF. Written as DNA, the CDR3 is TGTGCCAGCAGCTTAGAAGGGGGAGTTCCGACAGGGGGTCAGCCCCAGCATTTT.

Written as DNA, the CDR3 is TGTGCCAGTAGCACCCCCCCGCGCGTGCCTAACGAGCAGTACTTC. Translation gives CASSTPPRVPNEQYF. J is TRBJ2-7 and V is TRBV19; D gene uncertain. The CDR3 spans 15 residues. V was trimmed by 6 bases and J by 5 bases, leaving 20 bases between them. Germline-derived CDR1 and CDR2 are LNHDA and SQIVND (reference sequence).

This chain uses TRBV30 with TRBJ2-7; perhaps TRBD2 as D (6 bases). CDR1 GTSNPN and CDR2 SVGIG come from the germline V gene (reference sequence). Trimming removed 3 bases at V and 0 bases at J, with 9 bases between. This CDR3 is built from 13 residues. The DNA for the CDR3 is TGTGCCTGGAGGGGACTCCTCTCCTACGAGCAGTACTTC. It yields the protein CAWRGLLSYEQYF. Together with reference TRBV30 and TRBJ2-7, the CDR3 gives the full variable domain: SQTIHQWPATLVQPVGSPLSLECTVEGTSNPNLYWYRQAAGRGLQLLFYSVGIGQISSEVPQNLSASRPQDRQFILSSKKLLLSDSGFYLCAWRGLLSYEQYFGPGTRLTVT.

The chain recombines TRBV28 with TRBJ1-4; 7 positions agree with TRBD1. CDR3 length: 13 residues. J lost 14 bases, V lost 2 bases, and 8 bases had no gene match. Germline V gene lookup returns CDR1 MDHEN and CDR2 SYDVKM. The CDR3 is CASSLPVQGILFF. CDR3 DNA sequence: TGTGCCAGCAGTTTACCGGTACAGGGGATTCTGTTTTTT.

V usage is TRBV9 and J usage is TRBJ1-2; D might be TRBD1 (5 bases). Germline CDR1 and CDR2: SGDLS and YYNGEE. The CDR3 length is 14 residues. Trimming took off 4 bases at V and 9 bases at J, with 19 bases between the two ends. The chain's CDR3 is CASSPKGAGGSYTF. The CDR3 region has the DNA TGTGCCAGCAGCCCCAAGGGTGCTGGGGGGAGCTACACCTTC. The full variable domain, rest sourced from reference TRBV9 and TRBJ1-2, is DSGVTQTPKHLITATGQRVTLRCSPRSGDLSVYWYQQSLDQGLQFLIQYYNGEERAKGNILERFSAQQFPDLHSELNLSSLELGDSALYFCASSPKGAGGSYTFGSGTRLTVV.

In DNA, the CDR3 is TGTGCCAGCATCCCAGCGGGAAGCACAGATACGCAGTATTTT. It encodes CASIPAGSTDTQYF. The V call is TRBV7-9, the J call TRBJ2-3, with 7 bases identical to TRBD2. With V trimmed by 7 bases and J by 0 bases, 4 bases remained unmatched. The germline gives CDR1 SEHNR, CDR2 FQNEAQ (reference sequence). This CDR3 comprises 14 residues.

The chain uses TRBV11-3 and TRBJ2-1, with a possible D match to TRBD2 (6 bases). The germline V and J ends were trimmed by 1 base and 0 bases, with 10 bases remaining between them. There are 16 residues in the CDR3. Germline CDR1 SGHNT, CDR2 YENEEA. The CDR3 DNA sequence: TGTGCCAGCAGCTTAGGCCGACTAGACTCCTACAATGAGCAGTTCTTC. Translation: CASSLGRLDSYNEQFF.

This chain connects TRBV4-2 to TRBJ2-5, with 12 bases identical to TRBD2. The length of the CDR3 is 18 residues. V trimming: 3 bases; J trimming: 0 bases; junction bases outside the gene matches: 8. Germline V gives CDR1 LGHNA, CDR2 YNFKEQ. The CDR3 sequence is CASSHGDRLAGDQETQYF. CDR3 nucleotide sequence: TGTGCCAGCAGCCACGGTGATCGACTAGCGGGGGACCAAGAGACCCAGTACTTC.

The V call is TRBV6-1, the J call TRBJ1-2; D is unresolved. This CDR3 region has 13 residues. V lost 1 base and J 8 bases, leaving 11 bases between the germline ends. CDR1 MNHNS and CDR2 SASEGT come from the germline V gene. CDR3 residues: CASSEGVGFGYTF. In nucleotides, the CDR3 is TGTGCCAGCAGTGAAGGTGTCGGTTTCGGCTACACCTTC.

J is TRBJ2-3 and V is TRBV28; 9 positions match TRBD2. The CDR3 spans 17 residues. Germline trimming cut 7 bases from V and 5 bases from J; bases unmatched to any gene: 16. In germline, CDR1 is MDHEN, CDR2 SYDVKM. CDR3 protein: CASTGRRGGRAGDTQYF. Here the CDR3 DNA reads TGTGCCAGCACAGGGAGAAGGGGCGGGAGGGCCGGAGATACGCAGTATTTT.

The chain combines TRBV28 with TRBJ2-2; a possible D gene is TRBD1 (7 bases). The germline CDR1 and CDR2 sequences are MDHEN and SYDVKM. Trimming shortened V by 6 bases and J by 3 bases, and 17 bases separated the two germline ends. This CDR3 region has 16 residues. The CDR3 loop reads CASSSPRGAYTGELFF. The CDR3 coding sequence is TGTGCCAGCAGCTCTCCCAGGGGGGCCTACACCGGGGAGCTGTTTTTT.

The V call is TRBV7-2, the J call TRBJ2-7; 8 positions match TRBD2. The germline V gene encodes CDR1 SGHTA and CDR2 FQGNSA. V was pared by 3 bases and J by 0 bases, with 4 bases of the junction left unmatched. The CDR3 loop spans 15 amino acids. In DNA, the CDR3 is TGTGCCAGCAGCTTCGAGCGGGGGAGCTCCTACGAGCAGTACTTC. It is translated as CASSFERGSSYEQYF. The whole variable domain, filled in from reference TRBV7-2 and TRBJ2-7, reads GAGVSQSPSNKVTEKGKDVELRCDPISGHTALYWYRQSLGQGLEFLIYFQGNSAPDKSGLPSDRFSAERTGGSVSTLTIQRTQQEDSAVYLCASSFERGSSYEQYFGPGTRLTVT.